This is a list of T cell receptor beta chains from one sample in a study of blood T cell repertoires in COVID-19. Method: immunoSEQ multiplex PCR; TCRdb's copy keeps in-frame clones and lacks some. The data contain 300,000 to 450,000 clones, 87% of them singletons. Input material: PBMCs or T cells enriched from blood (not recorded which). Every receptor here comes from a man aged 25-45 years who had recovered from COVID-19. Each CDR3 is given without its conserved first and last residue. A D gene is named only where the DNA matches it firmly. Rows may omit the clone size; those that give it use once, few, many or a size class.

clone_size,j_call,d_call,v_call,cdr3_aa
-,TRBJ2-7,TRBD2,TRBV3-1/TRBV3-2,ASSPMASGGPYEQY
once,TRBJ2-7,TRBD2,TRBV5-4,ASSLAGGGYEQY
once,TRBJ1-4,-,TRBV20-1,SATVIEKLF
-,TRBJ2-7,-,TRBV11-2,ASSYISYEQY
once,TRBJ1-3,-,TRBV2,ASSSGNTIY
once,TRBJ2-7,-,TRBV4-1,ASSQVGHEQY
-,TRBJ1-2,-,TRBV2,ASTRTANYGYT
-,TRBJ1-5,TRBD1,TRBV6-5,ASSYSGQGNQPQH
-,TRBJ1-5,-,TRBV3-1/TRBV3-2,ASSQDLSNQPQH
-,TRBJ2-1,-,TRBV4-1,ASSQVVRPGQF
-,TRBJ1-2,-,TRBV30,AWSGGVGGYT
-,TRBJ2-5,TRBD1,TRBV11-3,ASSSTGDETQY
few,TRBJ1-1,-,TRBV5-4,ASSRPTGEAAEAF
-,TRBJ2-2,TRBD1,TRBV7-7,ASSLTGQGAGELF
-,TRBJ2-3,-,TRBV30,AWAVVDAQY
-,TRBJ2-1,-,TRBV11-2,ASSRTSYNEQF
-,TRBJ2-4,-,TRBV14,ASSRTENIQY
-,TRBJ1-1,-,TRBV19,ASRDTSNTEAF
-,TRBJ1-4,-,TRBV10-3,AISIDLASEKLF
-,TRBJ2-1,TRBD1,TRBV6-6,ASSRTGQGLDEQF
-,TRBJ2-2,TRBD2,TRBV30,AWRPSGGLGELF
few,TRBJ2-2,-,TRBV11-3,ASSFLKGDTGELF
-,TRBJ2-5,-,TRBV4-1,ASSQFGGGAETQY
-,TRBJ1-6,-,TRBV3-1/TRBV3-2,ASRRELVDSPLH
-,TRBJ2-5,-,TRBV4-1,ASSHTFGTKETQY
-,TRBJ2-5,-,TRBV18,ASSPPHGLAETQY
-,TRBJ1-1,-,TRBV4-3,ASSNKQGGTEAF